Below, 16 T cell receptor beta chains from the same sample are listed, as sequenced in a study of human T cells and chemical hapten exposure. TCRdb processed the RACE reads anew with MiXCR; each CDR3 protein has one entry. In the table there are a few hundred thousand distinct CDR3 sequences, 4% to 5.5% of which are singletons. Noted time point: patch test 1, 2 weeks after DPC sensitization. Indicated treatment: therapeutic diphenylcyclopropenone sensitization with weekly scalp DPC. Sample: whole blood, taken in connection with sensitization to the hapten diphenylcyclopropenone (DPC). These receptor sequences come from a woman between 50 and 59 years old with alopecia areata. Some clones in this sample may be carry-over from other donors' samples.

This clonotype showed up many times. The chain links TRBV6-6 to TRBJ2-1, with D possibly TRBD2 on 7 matching bases. Trimming took 7 bases from V and 7 from J, leaving 14 bases between them. The CDR3 contains 13 residues. CDR1 and CDR2 (germline): MNHNY, SVGAGI (reference sequence). Here the CDR3 reads CASKGGAGNEQFF. As DNA, the CDR3 is TGTGCCAGCAAGGGGGGGGCAGGGAATGAGCAGTTCTTC.

This clonotype has a count of ten or more. The chain is built from TRBV5-1 and TRBJ2-1; 10 bases fit TRBD2. The trim removed 7 bases at V and 2 bases at J, leaving 6 bases unmatched. The CDR3 runs to 15 residues. Germline loops: CDR1 SGHRS, CDR2 YFSETQ. CDR3 sequence: CASELSGGAYNEQFF. CDR3 bases: TGCGCCAGCGAATTAAGCGGGGGGGCCTACAATGAGCAGTTCTTC.

This clonotype was seen a few times. The chain recombines TRBV30 with TRBJ2-7; D perhaps matches TRBD2 (5 bases). Germline values: CDR1 GTSNPN, CDR2 SVGIG (reference sequence). Trimming stripped 3 bases from V and 7 bases from J, with 19 bases between. CDR3 length equals 14 residues. The CDR3 is CAWRKSRGFLEQYF. CDR3 in DNA: TGTGCCTGGAGAAAAAGTCGGGGTTTCCTTGAGCAGTACTTC.

This clonotype was seen a handful of times. The rearrangement joins TRBV10-3 to TRBJ1-1; 7 nucleotides match TRBD1. Unmatched junction bases numbered 16, after V lost 11 bases and J lost 10 bases. Per the germline V gene, CDR1 is ENHRY and CDR2 is SYGVKD. The CDR3 spans 13 residues. In nucleotides, the CDR3 is TGTGCCGCGGGAGGGGCGACAGGGCCTGGAGCTTTCTTT. Its translation is CAAGGATGPGAFF.

The J gene is TRBJ2-7, the V gene TRBV20-1; tentatively, D is TRBD1 (6 bases). Germline V gene lookup returns CDR1 DFQATT and CDR2 SNEGSKA (reference sequence). The CDR3 runs to 14 residues. The V and J ends lost 0 bases and 3 bases respectively, with 12 bases between them. The CDR3 is CSARDWEQGYEQYF. CDR3 nucleotide sequence: TGCAGTGCTAGAGACTGGGAACAGGGCTACGAGCAGTACTTC.

Ten or more counts support this clonotype. V and J are TRBV18 and TRBJ1-1; D remains ambiguous. Trimming cost V 0 bases and J 1 base, with 9 bases left between them. The CDR3 is 15 amino acids. CDR1 and CDR2 (germline): KGHSH, LQKENI. The CDR3 is CASSPPSRGNTEAFF. The CDR3 DNA sequence: TGTGCCAGCTCACCACCCTCTCGGGGGAACACTGAAGCTTTCTTT.

This clonotype was observed at least ten times. The chain combines TRBV20-1 with TRBJ1-1, with unresolved D. V was cut by 3 bases and J by 1 base, with 15 bases left in between. From germline, CDR1 is DFQATT and CDR2 SNEGSKA (reference sequence). The CDR3 loop spans 15 amino acids. The CDR3 reads CSASRYMEGNTEAFF. As DNA, the CDR3 is TGCAGTGCTAGTCGTTATATGGAAGGGAACACTGAAGCTTTCTTT.

The table lists this clonotype with a few counts. The rearrangement links TRBV9 to TRBJ1-1; D call uncertain. The V end lost 3 bases, the J end lost 6 bases, and 9 bases lay between the germline ends. The CDR3 length is 12 residues. Germline CDR1 and CDR2: SGDLS and YYNGEE. The CDR3 spells CASSGISAEAFF. In DNA form, the CDR3 reads TGTGCCAGCAGCGGGATAAGCGCTGAAGCTTTCTTT.

This clonotype was detected only a few times. The chain carries TRBV15 and TRBJ1-1; D perhaps matches TRBD1 (5 bases). The length of the CDR3 is 12 residues. Germline V gene lookup returns CDR1 LNHNV and CDR2 YYDKDF (reference sequence). V lost 5 bases to trimming and J lost 6 bases, with 10 bases between them. CDR3 nucleotide sequence: TGTGCCACCAGCCCCGGGGGTGCTGAAGCTTTCTTT. It yields the protein CATSPGGAEAFF.

This clonotype was seen more than once but under ten times. This chain uses TRBV6-9 with TRBJ2-7, with 8 bases that match TRBD1. This CDR3 spans 15 amino acids. The trim removed 5 bases at V and 0 bases at J, leaving 6 bases unmatched. Looked up from germline, CDR1 is MNHGY and CDR2 is SVAAGI. The CDR3: CASSPDRVSSYEQYF. CDR3 sequence (DNA): TGTGCCAGCAGTCCGGACAGGGTTTCCTCCTACGAGCAGTACTTC.

There are many counts of this clonotype. The chain combines TRBV11-1 with TRBJ1-4; D remains unclear. V gave up 2 bases and J gave up 6 bases, with 7 bases separating them. The CDR3 has 13 amino acids. Germline CDR1 SGHAT, CDR2 FQDESV (reference sequence). CDR3 sequence: CASSLRWDEKLFF. DNA for the CDR3: TGTGCCAGCAGCTTACGGTGGGATGAAAAACTGTTTTTT.

This clonotype turned up a few times. V usage is TRBV2 and J usage is TRBJ1-1, with D possibly matching TRBD1 (5 bases). V lost 4 bases, J lost 0 bases, and 9 bases lay in between. The CDR3 totals 14 residues. Per the germline V gene, CDR1 is SNHLY and CDR2 is FYNNEI. CDR3 sequence reads: CASSVDNLNTEAFF. Written as DNA, the CDR3 is TGTGCCAGCAGTGTGGACAACTTGAACACTGAAGCTTTCTTT.

A few counts support this clonotype. This chain links TRBV2 with TRBJ1-3; possible D gene TRBD1, 5 bases. The CDR3 is 13 residues long. Germline CDR1 reads SNHLY; CDR2 reads FYNNEI. Trimming removed 8 bases from V and 4 bases from J, with 12 bases in between. DNA of the CDR3: TGTGCCAGCGCGGGGGATCTCGGAAACACCATATATTTT. Protein product: CASAGDLGNTIYF.

V is TRBV7-2 and J is TRBJ1-1; TRBD1 matches at 11 bases. V shed 0 bases, J shed 4 bases, and the junction held 19 bases outside the gene matches. The V gene's germline CDR1 is SGHTA and CDR2 FQGNSA. There are 21 residues in the CDR3. This chain's CDR3 is CASSLAQGQGVRVDSSTEAFF. CDR3 coding DNA: TGTGCCAGCAGCTTAGCGCAGGGACAGGGGGTTCGGGTCGACTCTAGCACTGAAGCTTTCTTT.

The rearrangement joins TRBV12-3 or TRBV12-4 to TRBJ1-3; no firm D call. This CDR3 is 9 amino acids long. V was shortened by 8 bases and J by 11 bases, with 7 bases between the two germline ends. The CDR3 protein is CASGDPIYF. The DNA of the CDR3 is TGTGCCAGCGGCGATCCCATATATTTT.

This clonotype was seen at least ten times. This sequence joins TRBV6-6 and TRBJ2-3; TRBD1 aligns across 7 bases. CDR1 MNHNY and CDR2 SVGAGI come from the germline V gene (reference sequence). The trim removed 4 bases at V and 0 bases at J, leaving 10 bases unmatched. The CDR3 consists of 17 residues. The chain's CDR3 is CASSSDRTGLSTDTQYF. In DNA form, the CDR3 reads TGTGCCAGCAGTTCCGACAGGACAGGTCTAAGCACAGATACGCAGTATTTT.